This T cell receptor (beta chain) was found in a study of blood T cell repertoires in COVID-19. Study-wide background: Whether acute or convalescent, the COVID-19 samples came from the United States, Italy and Spain. Sample material is recorded as cDNA or gDNA derived from T cells, B-cell-depleted T cells, or PBMCs.

CDR1 MDHEN and CDR2 SYDVKM come from the germline V gene. The CDR3 has 10 residues. The V gene lost 6 bases and the J gene lost 5 bases, with 4 bases spanning the gap. In the authors' workflow: Amplification with reference gene primers provided the estimates of nucleated cell counts. Repertoires were generated with immunoSEQ multiplex PCR, while TCRdb's copy carries only in-frame clones and drops some. The DNA gave D and trimming, while V, J and clone size come from that table. The data show some 200,000 clones, 86% seen once. Sequencing was carried out using peripheral blood. The rearrangement links TRBV28 to TRBJ1-2; D ambiguous. This clonotype originated in a woman aged 65 to 85 with acute or convalescent COVID-19. The CDR3, as DNA: TGTGCCAGCAGGCTATATGGCTACACCTTC. Protein product: CASRLYGYTF.